Below are 25 T cell receptor beta chains sequenced from a single sample in a study of T cell repertoires in cytomegalovirus infection. Each CDR3 protein is one row after TCRdb ran MiXCR on the reads. The sample lists about 310,000 distinct CDR3 sequences; 15% to 20% were seen once. Sample: PBMCs. These receptors came from a human donor in good health (CMV status not recorded). Some clones in this sample may be carry-over from other donors' samples.

This clonotype occurred many times. The chain joins TRBV6-4 to TRBJ2-3, with D tentatively TRBD1 (6 bases). CDR1 and CDR2 from the germline V gene are MRHNA and SNTAGT. This CDR3 is built from 16 residues. V lost 6 bases and J 0 bases, leaving 16 bases between the germline ends. CDR3 amino acids: CASSARSGASTDTQYF. CDR3 bases: TGTGCCAGCAGCGCCAGGTCAGGGGCGAGCACAGATACGCAGTATTTT.

This chain connects TRBV7-2 to TRBJ2-7, with TRBD1 matching 12 bases. The length of the CDR3 is 17 residues. Germline V CDR1 and CDR2: SGHTA, FQGNSA. The V and J ends lost 2 bases and 3 bases, in that order; junction bases with no gene match: 8. The CDR3 is CASSLSLGQGAVYEQYF. CDR3 bases: TGTGCCAGCAGCTTATCATTGGGACAGGGGGCTGTCTACGAGCAGTACTTC.

This sequence joins TRBV11-3 and TRBJ2-4; D possibly corresponds to TRBD2 (5 bases). Looked up from germline, CDR1 is SGHNT and CDR2 is YENEEA. Trimming left V 5 bases short and J 9 bases short, with 14 bases between. The CDR3 has 13 amino acids. The CDR3 loop reads CASSQSIGGIQYF. CDR3 sequence (DNA): TGTGCCAGCAGCCAATCAATTGGAGGCATTCAGTACTTC.

This clonotype was seen repeatedly, ten times or more. V gene TRBV7-2 combines with J gene TRBJ2-1, with a possible D match to TRBD1 (5 bases). Trimming took 5 bases from V and 8 from J, leaving 16 bases between them. In germline, CDR1 is SGHTA, CDR2 FQGNSA. This CDR3 has 14 residues. The CDR3, as DNA: TGTGCCAGCAGCACCCCACAGGTTCCCCATGAGCAGTTCTTC. It specifies CASSTPQVPHEQFF.

The chain recombines TRBV10-3 with TRBJ2-3, with 9 bases matching TRBD1. CDR3 size: 14 residues. With V trimmed by 2 bases and J by 8 bases, 5 bases remained unmatched. Per the germline V gene, CDR1 is ENHRY and CDR2 is SYGVKD. The CDR3 nucleotides are TGTGCCATCAGTGAGGGGAGACAGGGGGGTACGCAGTATTTT. It yields the protein CAISEGRQGGTQYF.

This chain links TRBV18 with TRBJ1-1; TRBD1 matches 7 bases. Germline values: CDR1 KGHSH, CDR2 LQKENI. Germline trimming cut 1 base from V and 3 bases from J; bases unmatched to any gene: 2. CDR3 size: 14 residues. CDR3 protein: CASSPQGADTEAFF. In DNA form, the CDR3 reads TGTGCCAGCTCACCACAGGGGGCGGACACTGAAGCTTTCTTT.

This clonotype was picked up many times. The V gene is TRBV7-9, the J gene TRBJ2-2; the D gene is possibly TRBD1 (5 bases). V shed 4 bases and J shed 2 bases, with 11 bases lying between them. This CDR3 has 15 residues. CDR1 is SEHNR and CDR2 is FQNEAQ in the germline V gene (reference sequence). CDR3: CASSSTERNTGELFF. CDR3 sequence (DNA): TGTGCCAGCAGCTCGACAGAGCGAAACACCGGGGAGCTGTTTTTT.

There are many counts of this clonotype. V gene TRBV7-8 combines with J gene TRBJ2-2, with D perhaps given as TRBD1 or TRBD2 (5 bases each). V was trimmed by 5 bases and J by 2 bases, leaving 18 bases between them. The CDR3 length is 17 residues. CDR1 is SGHVS and CDR2 is FQNEAQ in the germline V gene. The CDR3 spells CASSPEGAGANTGELFF. Written as DNA, the CDR3 is TGTGCCAGCAGCCCAGAGGGAGCTGGGGCAAACACCGGGGAGCTGTTTTTT.

This chain links TRBV12-3 or TRBV12-4 with TRBJ2-7, with 7 bases fitting TRBD1. The CDR3 length is 15 residues. Trimming cost V 3 bases and J 7 bases; bases outside gene matches: 12. CDR3 DNA sequence: TGTGCCAGCAGTTTGGACAGGAGAGCTTACGTAGAGCAGTACTTC. This gives the protein CASSLDRRAYVEQYF.

In this sample, this clonotype turned up a few times. CDR3 in amino acids: CASSQERGLVGKLFF. CDR3 in DNA: TGCGCCAGCAGCCAAGAAAGGGGGTTAGTCGGAAAACTGTTTTTT. This chain uses TRBV4-3 with TRBJ1-4; weak D call: TRBD1 (6 bases). V was pared by 0 bases and J by 10 bases, with 15 bases between. CDR3 length equals 15 residues. Per germline, CDR1 LGHNA and CDR2 YSLEER.

This chain joins TRBV7-9 and TRBJ2-1, with 10 bases that match TRBD2. J gave up 1 base and V 5 bases, and 8 bases lay outside the gene matches. Germline loops: CDR1 SEHNR, CDR2 FQNEAQ (reference sequence). This CDR3 is built from 17 residues. The DNA for the CDR3 is TGTGCCAGCAGCCCCCCGACTAGCGGGCCATCCTACAATGAGCAGTTCTTC. It yields the protein CASSPPTSGPSYNEQFF.

This clonotype was seen ten or more times. This chain's CDR3 is CASNPVSRHQPQHF. In DNA, the CDR3 is TGTGCCAGCAATCCCGTATCGAGGCATCAGCCCCAGCATTTT. The chain has TRBV28 and TRBJ1-5; D is uncertain. The CDR3 covers 14 residues. V lost 7 bases and J lost 5, with 15 bases in between. The germline CDR1 and CDR2 sequences are MDHEN and SYDVKM.

Only a few counts were recorded for this clonotype. V and J are TRBV20-1 and TRBJ2-7, with 12 bases fitting TRBD2. CDR3 length equals 13 residues. Germline V lookup: CDR1 DFQATT, CDR2 SNEGSKA (reference sequence). The CDR3 region is CGILAGGPEEQYF. The DNA of the CDR3 is TGCGGAATCCTAGCGGGGGGGCCGGAAGAGCAGTACTTC.

The chain recombines TRBV28 with TRBJ1-6; D possibly corresponds to TRBD1 (5 bases). Germline V lookup: CDR1 MDHEN, CDR2 SYDVKM. Trimming cost V 5 bases and J 8 bases, with 22 bases left between them. The CDR3 contains 17 residues. The CDR3 DNA is TGTGCCAGCAGTCTCCCTGGAAGTGGACAAATCGATTCACCCCTCCACTTT. The encoded protein is CASSLPGSGQIDSPLHF.

This clonotype has ten or more counts. In DNA form, the CDR3 reads TGTGCCAGCAGCCCAGGGACAGCCCTGGAGGCAGATACGCAGTATTTT. Its translation is CASSPGTALEADTQYF. The chain couples TRBV7-2 to TRBJ2-3; 7 bases align to TRBD1. Germline loops: CDR1 SGHTA, CDR2 FQGNSA. V trimming: 5 bases; J trimming: 4 bases; junction bases outside the gene matches: 12. The CDR3 length is 16 residues.

This clonotype was recorded many times. In DNA, the CDR3 is TGTGCCAGCAGCTCACGGGGGGCTGGGGCCAACGTCCTGACTTTC. Translating it yields CASSSRGAGANVLTF. The V call is TRBV7-6, the J call TRBJ2-6; 7 nucleotides align to TRBD2. This CDR3 is built from 15 residues. Germline lookup yields CDR1 SGHVS and CDR2 FNYEAQ. The junction had 2 bases not matched to a gene; V was cut back by 4 bases and J by 2 bases.

The chain uses TRBV10-3 and TRBJ2-3; perhaps TRBD2 as D (6 bases). CDR1 is ENHRY, CDR2 SYGVKD, per germline. The CDR3 spans 14 residues. Trimming shortened V by 6 bases and J by 2 bases, and 12 bases separated the two germline ends. CDR3 loop: CAISPGELTDTQYF. CDR3 bases: TGTGCCATCAGCCCGGGAGAGCTCACAGATACGCAGTATTTT.

The chain has TRBV6-5 and TRBJ2-3; maybe TRBD2 (6 bases). Germline V gene sequence: CDR1 MNHEY, CDR2 SVGAGI. Trimming left V 6 bases short and J 7 bases short, with 14 bases between. The CDR3 spans 13 residues. The CDR3 DNA follows: TGTGCCAGCAGGGCAGGGCGGGGTAATACGCAGTATTTT. Its protein is CASRAGRGNTQYF.

This clonotype was recorded a few times. The chain combines TRBV28 with TRBJ1-2, with 7 bases matching TRBD1. J gave up 4 bases and V 7 bases, and 12 bases lay outside the gene matches. Germline V gives CDR1 MDHEN, CDR2 SYDVKM. This CDR3 is built from 15 residues. CDR3 region: CASTNNPGGTYGYTF. The CDR3 DNA follows: TGTGCCAGCACCAATAATCCAGGGGGGACCTATGGCTACACCTTC.

This clonotype was picked up a small number of times. V and J are TRBV20-1 and TRBJ1-1; the D gene is possibly TRBD1 (5 bases). Trimming cost V 6 bases and J 1 base, with 12 bases left between them. The CDR3 totals 13 residues. CDR1 DFQATT and CDR2 SNEGSKA come from the germline V gene (reference sequence). CDR3 in DNA: TGCAGTGCGCAGGGACCCTGGAACACTGAAGCTTTCTTT. Amino acid sequence: CSAQGPWNTEAFF.

At least ten counts were recorded for this clonotype. The genes are TRBV7-2 and TRBJ1-4; D remains ambiguous. Trimming removed 2 bases at V and 5 bases at J, with 6 bases between. This CDR3 spans 13 amino acids. In germline, CDR1 is SGHTA, CDR2 FQGNSA. The CDR3 DNA follows: TGTGCCAGCAGCTTAAGCGTGAATGAAAAACTGTTTTTT. It encodes CASSLSVNEKLFF.

This clonotype was seen only a few times. This chain connects TRBV2 to TRBJ2-7; TRBD1 aligns across 7 bases. Per germline, CDR1 SNHLY and CDR2 FYNNEI. The CDR3 has 13 residues. After removal of 7 bases from V and 3 bases from J, the junction contained 6 bases not matched to a gene. The CDR3 is CASTPGTDYEQYF. CDR3 nucleotides: TGTGCCAGCACTCCCGGGACAGACTACGAGCAGTACTTC.

This clonotype was seen many times. The V gene is TRBV27, the J gene TRBJ2-2; 11 nucleotides match TRBD2. Trimming cost V 2 bases and J 1 base; bases outside gene matches: 3. This CDR3 has 17 amino acids. The germline V gene encodes CDR1 MNHEY and CDR2 SMNVEV (reference sequence). The CDR3 sequence is CASSLEGLAVNTGELFF. The CDR3 nucleotides read TGTGCCAGCAGTTTAGAGGGACTAGCGGTGAACACCGGGGAGCTGTTTTTT.

The chain employs TRBV6-2 or TRBV6-3 and TRBJ1-5, with no clear D. Germline CDR1 and CDR2: MNHEY and SVGEGT. V lost 0 bases, J lost 2 bases, and 11 bases lay in between. This CDR3 comprises 16 residues. CDR3 nucleotide sequence: TGTGCCAGCAGTTACTCGTTAACCCTGGGCAATCAGCCCCAGCATTTT. Amino acid sequence: CASSYSLTLGNQPQHF.

The chain is built from TRBV7-9 and TRBJ2-1; D might be TRBD1 (6 bases). CDR1 and CDR2 from the germline V gene are SEHNR and FQNEAQ (reference sequence). V was pared by 2 bases and J by 7 bases, with 12 bases between. The CDR3 spans 14 residues. CDR3: CASSLRQGLNEQFF. The CDR3 nucleotides are TGTGCCAGCAGCTTAAGGCAGGGGCTAAATGAGCAGTTCTTC.